This entry concerns a single T cell receptor beta chain. The antigen is unknown. The data are from a study of T cells after yellow fever vaccination. Across the study: Any fraction with a low cell number was prepared using SMART-Seq v4 Ultra Low Input.

This CDR3 has 12 residues. The germline V gene has CDR1 SGHAT and CDR2 FQNNGV. The V end lost 5 bases, the J end lost 9 bases, and 13 bases lay between the germline ends. Study-wide points: The CD4 compartment and the CD8 compartment contained a small share of clonotypes in common. Contamination of FACS-sorted repertoires by abundant clonotypes from the bulk population could occur.

A universal primer site and UMIs were added as TCR cDNA was made by 5'RACE template switching. TCRdb reanalysed the 5' RACE reads using MiXCR and keeps one entry per CDR3 protein. The data show approximately 160,000 distinct CDR3 sequences, around 9.7% seen once. The sequence was obtained from a man aged 18-30 years who received the YFV17D yellow fever vaccine. V is TRBV11-2 and J is TRBJ1-1; a possible D gene is TRBD1 (6 bases). The specimen comprised CD8+ T cells sorted from PBMCs, sampled 45 days after the yellow fever booster vaccination. The CDR3 region is CASSLGGGQAFF. Written as DNA, the CDR3 is TGTGCCAGCAGCCTTGGGGGGGGGCAAGCTTTCTTT.